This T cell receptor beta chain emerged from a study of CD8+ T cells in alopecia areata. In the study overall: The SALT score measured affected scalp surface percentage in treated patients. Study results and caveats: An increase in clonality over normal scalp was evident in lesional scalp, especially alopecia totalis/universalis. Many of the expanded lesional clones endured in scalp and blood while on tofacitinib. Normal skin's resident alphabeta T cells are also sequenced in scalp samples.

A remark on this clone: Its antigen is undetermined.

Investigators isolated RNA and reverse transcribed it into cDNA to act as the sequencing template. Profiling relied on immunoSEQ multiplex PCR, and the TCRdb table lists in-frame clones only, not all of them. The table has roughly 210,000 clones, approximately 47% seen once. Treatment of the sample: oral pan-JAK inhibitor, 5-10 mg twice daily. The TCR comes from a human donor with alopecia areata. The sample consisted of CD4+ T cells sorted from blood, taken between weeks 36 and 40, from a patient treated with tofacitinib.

CDR3: CASSALRELGNYGYTF. Here the CDR3 DNA reads TGTGCCAGCAGCGCGCTCCGGGAGCTGGGAAACTATGGCTACACCTTC. The chain has TRBV7-2 and TRBJ1-2; D is unclear. V gave up 5 bases and J gave up 2 bases, with 18 bases separating them. The CDR3 is 16 residues long. The V gene's germline CDR1 is SGHTA and CDR2 FQGNSA.